This TCR beta chain was captured by sequencing in a study of tumor and adjacent non-tumor tissue in lung cancer (dated by TCRdb to the late 2010s). Regarding the complete study: Patients with adenocarcinoma (approximately 11), squamous cell carcinoma (2) and small cell lung cancer (1) were included in the cohort. The study compared bulk TCRbeta repertoires from lung tumor tissue and matched distant non-tumor lung tissue of about 14 lung cancer patients. The roughly 15 patients were aged 31 to 76 years, included ten or so men and 5 women, and had TNM stage I to III disease. In total, sequencing yielded some 130 million productive TCRbeta reads, which works out to an average of about 3.9 million reads per sample. For each patient, one tumor sample and one normal lung sample were taken, giving thirty paired specimens that underwent TCRbeta CDR3 sequencing.

The table lists this clonotype with many counts. What antigen it recognizes has not been identified. No clone much larger than this one lies a single base away; base qualities are absent. Overall study results and their limits: Because peripheral blood was not sequenced, blood TCRbeta repertoires in the lung cancer patients of the study were not examined. In normal lung, the top 100 clones accounted for a significantly larger cumulative share of the repertoire than in tumor tissue. Significantly higher TCR diversity (inverse Simpson) was observed in tumor tissue than in normal lung tissue (around 450 vs 150, P = 0.0075, Mann-Whitney U test). The methods do not name the sequencing platform or mention unique molecular identifiers. The cohort had only about 14 patients, and the authors noted that larger samples and more detailed clinical data are needed. TCR diversity was significantly higher in younger patients, and higher tumor TCR diversity was associated with shorter overall and disease-free survival.

RNA was extracted from bulk unsorted tissue and checked for quality with a NanoDrop ND-1000 and an Agilent 2100. The donors were newly diagnosed lung cancer patients admitted for thoracic surgery in China from August to November 2014 who had not received prior chemotherapy. Patients with previous radiotherapy or chemotherapy, or with another concurrent cancer, were excluded from the study. Surgical tissue pieces of 1-2 cm3 were preserved in RNAlater solution and were kept at -80 degrees C until use. The germline V gene yields SGHVS for CDR1 and FQNEAQ for CDR2. The CDR3 has 12 amino acids, counting the end cysteine and phenylalanine. CDR3 DNA only is kept here, 36 bases in frame from base 1. Deletion took 5 bases off V and 4 bases off J, with a span of 8 bases between the germline ends. Libraries were made using multiplex PCR. The run used an Illumina HiSeq 2500. TCRbeta libraries were constructed through three rounds of nested PCR with primers (Table S4) according to protocols adapted from ARM-PCR. Before sequencing, PCR products of 200-500 bp were cut from the gel and purified using the QIAquick gel extraction kit. In the authors' own workflow: Trimmomatic was used to clean the reads, FLASH was used to merge the reads into complete CDR3 sequences, and MiTCR was used to assign the reads to V(D)J germline segments. Clonal diversity was computed as the inverse Simpson's index with VDJtools. In-frame sequences lacking a premature stop codon were counted as productive reads. Using fastp trimming at Q25 and MiXCR clonotype assembly, TCRdb reanalyzed the public sequencing data and kept in-frame beta chains. Each entry is one CDR3 protein sequence, shown with its most common DNA and genes. The V and J calls and clone size come from TCRdb's table, not from the authors' own analysis. The sample yields 220,000 or so distinct CDR3 sequences; about 76% were counted once. Almost 25% of the sample is taken by the ten largest.

The TCR comes from a man in his 60s with non-small cell lung cancer. Input material: lung tumor tissue. The chain employs TRBV7-8 and TRBJ1-2, with no reliable assignment of the D segment. The CDR3 region has the sequence CASSPFTYGYTF. In nucleotide form, the sequence is TGTGCCAGCAGCCCCTTTACCTATGGCTACACCTTC.